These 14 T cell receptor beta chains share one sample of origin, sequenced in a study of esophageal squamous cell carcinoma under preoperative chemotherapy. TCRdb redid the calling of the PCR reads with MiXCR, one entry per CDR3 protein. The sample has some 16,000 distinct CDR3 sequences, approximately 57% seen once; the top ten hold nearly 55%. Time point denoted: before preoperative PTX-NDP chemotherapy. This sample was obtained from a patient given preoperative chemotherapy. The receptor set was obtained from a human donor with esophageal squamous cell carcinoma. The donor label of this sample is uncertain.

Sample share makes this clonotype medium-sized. The chain's CDR3 is CASSEGTSDYNEQFF. CDR3 DNA: TGCGCCAGCAGTGAGGGGACTAGCGATTACAATGAGCAGTTCTTC. The chain uses TRBV10-1 and TRBJ2-1; 10 bases agree with TRBD2. This CDR3 is 15 amino acids long. The germline CDR1 and CDR2 sequences are WNHNN and SYGVQD (reference sequence). Trimming took 2 bases from V and 4 from J; bases not matched to a gene: 2.

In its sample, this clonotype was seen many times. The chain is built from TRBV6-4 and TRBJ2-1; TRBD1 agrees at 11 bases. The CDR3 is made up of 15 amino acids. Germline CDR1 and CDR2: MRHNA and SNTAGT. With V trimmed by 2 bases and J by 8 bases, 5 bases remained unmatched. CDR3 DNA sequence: TGTGCCAGCAGTGACGGGGGACAGGGGGTGGATGAGCAGTTCTTC. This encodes CASSDGGQGVDEQFF.

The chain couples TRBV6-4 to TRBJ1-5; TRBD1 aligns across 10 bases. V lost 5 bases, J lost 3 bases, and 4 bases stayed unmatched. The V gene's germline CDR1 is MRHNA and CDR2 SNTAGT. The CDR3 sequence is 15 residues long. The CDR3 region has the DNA TGTGCCAGCAGTCCCGGGACAGGGGACAATCAGCCCCAGCATTTT. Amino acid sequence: CASSPGTGDNQPQHF.

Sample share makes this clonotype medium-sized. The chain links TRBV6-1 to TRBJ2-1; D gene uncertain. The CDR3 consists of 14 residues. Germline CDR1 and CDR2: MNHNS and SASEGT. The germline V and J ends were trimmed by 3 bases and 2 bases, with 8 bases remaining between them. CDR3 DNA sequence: TGTGCCAGCAGTGAGTTGCGAACCTACAATGAGCAGTTCTTC. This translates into CASSELRTYNEQFF.

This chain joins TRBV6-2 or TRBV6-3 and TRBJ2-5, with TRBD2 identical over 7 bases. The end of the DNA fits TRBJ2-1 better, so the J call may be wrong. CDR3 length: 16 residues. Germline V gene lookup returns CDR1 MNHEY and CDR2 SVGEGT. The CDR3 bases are TGTGCCAGCAGTTACTCGTACAGCGGGGCTGGATATGAGCAGTTCTTC. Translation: CASSYSYSGAGYEQFF.

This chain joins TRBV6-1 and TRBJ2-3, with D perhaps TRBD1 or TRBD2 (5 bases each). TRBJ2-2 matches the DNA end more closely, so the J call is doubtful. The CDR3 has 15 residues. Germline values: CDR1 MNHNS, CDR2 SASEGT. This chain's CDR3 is CASRTEEVSTGTLFF. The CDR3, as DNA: TGTGCCAGCAGAACCGAGGAGGTGAGCACAGGTACGCTGTTTTTT.

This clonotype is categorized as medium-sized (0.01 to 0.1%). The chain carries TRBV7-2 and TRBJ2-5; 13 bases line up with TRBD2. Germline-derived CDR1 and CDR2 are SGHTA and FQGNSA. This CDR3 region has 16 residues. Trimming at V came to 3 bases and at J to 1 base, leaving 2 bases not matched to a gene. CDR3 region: CASSFTSGGAQETQYF. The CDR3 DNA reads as TGTGCCAGCAGCTTCACTAGCGGGGGGGCCCAAGAGACCCAGTACTTC.

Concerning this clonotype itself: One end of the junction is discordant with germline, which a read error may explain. CDR3 DNA: TGTGCTAGCAGCCGCGGACAGGCGAGCTCCTACAATGAGCAGTACTTC. This codes for CASSRGQASSYNEQYF. This chain connects TRBV7-7 to TRBJ2-1; 7 nucleotides match TRBD1. The J call may be incorrect, as the DNA end agrees better with TRBJ2-7. This CDR3 spans 16 amino acids. The germline V gene encodes CDR1 SSHAT and CDR2 FNYEAQ (reference sequence).

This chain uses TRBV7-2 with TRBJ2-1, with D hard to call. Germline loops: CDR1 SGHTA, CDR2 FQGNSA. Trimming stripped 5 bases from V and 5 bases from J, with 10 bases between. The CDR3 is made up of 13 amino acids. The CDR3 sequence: CASSHSGHNEQFF. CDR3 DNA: TGTGCCAGCAGCCATTCCGGACACAATGAGCAGTTCTTC.

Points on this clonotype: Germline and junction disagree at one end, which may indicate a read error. The CDR3 region is CAGSGGGDTETQYF. CDR3 sequence (DNA): TGTGCGGGCAGTGGGGGCGGCGACACAGAGACGCAGTATTTC. The rearrangement uses TRBV6-4 and TRBJ2-3; TRBD1 is a possible D gene (6 bases). This CDR3 comprises 14 residues. Germline V lookup: CDR1 MRHNA, CDR2 SNTAGT.

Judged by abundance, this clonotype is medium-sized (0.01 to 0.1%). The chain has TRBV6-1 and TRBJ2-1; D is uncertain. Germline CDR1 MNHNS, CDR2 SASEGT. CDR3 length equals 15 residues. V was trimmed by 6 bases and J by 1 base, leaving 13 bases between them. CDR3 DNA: TGTGCCAGCAGACCGGGTCCCGATTCCTACAATGAGCAGTTCTTC. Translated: CASRPGPDSYNEQFF.

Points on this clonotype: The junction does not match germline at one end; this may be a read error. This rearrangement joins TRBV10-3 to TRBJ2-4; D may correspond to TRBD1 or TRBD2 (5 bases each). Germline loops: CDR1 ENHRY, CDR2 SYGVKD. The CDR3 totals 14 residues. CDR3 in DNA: TGCCGCGGCTCGGGGCTGGGAGCCAAAAATACGCAGTACTTC. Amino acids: CRGSGLGAKNTQYF.

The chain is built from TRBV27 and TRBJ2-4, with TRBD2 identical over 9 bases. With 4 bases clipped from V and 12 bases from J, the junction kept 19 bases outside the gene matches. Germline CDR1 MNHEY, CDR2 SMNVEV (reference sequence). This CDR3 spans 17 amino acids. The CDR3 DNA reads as TGTGCCAGCAGTTCCATAGCGGGAGTTGGGGCCAAAGACACTCAGTACTTC. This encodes CASSSIAGVGAKDTQYF.

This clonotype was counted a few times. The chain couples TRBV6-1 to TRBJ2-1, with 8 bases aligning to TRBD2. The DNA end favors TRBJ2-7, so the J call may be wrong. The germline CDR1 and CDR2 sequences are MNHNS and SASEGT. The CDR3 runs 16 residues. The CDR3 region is CASRPGLGSPQNEQYF. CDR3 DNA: TGTGCCAGCAGGCCGGGACTAGGTTCCCCCCAGAATGAGCAGTACTTC.